This T cell receptor (beta chain) is drawn from a study of T-cell reconstitution after alpha-beta-depleted transplantation in children. It was with unique molecular identifiers that the TCRbeta library was prepared. TCRdb fed the PCR reads into MiXCR, producing one record per CDR3 protein. The sample has about 980,000 distinct CDR3 sequences; about 29% are singletons. Study results and limitations: Several hundred rapidly expanded clones from non-depleted graft cells reportedly supplied alpha-beta T cells about two months post-transplant. Surviving recipient T cells and thymic progenitors underlay high day-60 TCRbeta diversity in some patients. Fresh T-cell production supplied most of the T-cell counts and diversity seen one year after transplant.

On this clonotype itself: The antigen remains undetermined.

V lost 6 bases and J lost 4, with 23 bases in between. This CDR3 region has 17 residues. The V call is TRBV12-3 or TRBV12-4, the J call TRBJ2-3; possible D gene TRBD1, 6 bases. The sample was PBMCs, mostly from graft donor cells, taken 360 days after TCRalphabeta/CD19-depleted stem cell transplant. The receptor was isolated from a boy under two years old who had a stem cell transplant for SCID, so the T cells may come from the graft donor. The CDR3 DNA is TGTGCCAGCAGCCCCTCTGAGGACAGCCCTCCGGCAGATACGCAGTATTTT. Its translation is CASSPSEDSPPADTQYF.